These 9 T cell receptor beta chains share one sample of origin, sequenced in a study of T cells in Graves' hyperthyroidism and ophthalmopathy. It was RNA transcripts that yielded the amplified TCR beta CDR3 regions. The HTBI set primed first-round TCR CDR3 RT-PCR. TCRdb reanalysed the multiplex PCR reads using MiXCR and keeps one entry per CDR3 protein. The sample holds fewer than 700,000 distinct CDR3 sequences, about a sixth seen once. What was sequenced was blood. These receptors were collected from a woman under 40 with Graves' hyperthyroidism.

The chain employs TRBV5-1 and TRBJ1-2, with D maybe TRBD1 (5 bases). The length of the CDR3 is 14 residues. Looked up from germline, CDR1 is SGHRS and CDR2 is YFSETQ. Trimming removed 0 bases at V and 5 bases at J, with 11 bases between. The CDR3 reads CASSLDAGNYGYTF. The CDR3 nucleotides read TGCGCCAGCAGCTTGGATGCAGGGAATTATGGCTACACCTTC.

In its sample, this clonotype was seen a few times. One junction end does not reproduce the germline sequence, and a read error may be involved. The genes are TRBV6-1 and TRBJ1-3; possible D gene TRBD1, 6 bases. The germline gives CDR1 MNHNS, CDR2 SASEGT. The CDR3 runs 16 residues. CDR3 DNA: TGTGCCAACAGTGCATGGACAGTCCTCTCTGGAAACACCATATATTTT. Its protein product is CANSAWTVLSGNTIYF.

This clonotype was detected only a few times. The chain employs TRBV25-1 and TRBJ2-3; 8 nucleotides align to TRBD2. J gave up 1 base and V 4 bases, and 4 bases lay outside the gene matches. The germline gives CDR1 MGHDK, CDR2 SYGVNS. The CDR3 is 15 amino acids. CDR3 protein: CASSVAGPRTDTQYF. The CDR3 DNA reads as TGTGCCAGCAGTGTAGCGGGACCCCGCACAGATACGCAGTATTTT.

This clonotype was recorded at least ten times. V is TRBV5-1 and J is TRBJ1-1; no definite D call. Deletions cut 0 bases from V and 4 bases from J, with 13 bases between. Germline V gene lookup returns CDR1 SGHRS and CDR2 YFSETQ. CDR3 length equals 15 residues. Here the CDR3 DNA reads TGCGCCAGCAGCTTGGACCCTACACTGAGCACTGAAGCTTTCTTT. Its protein product is CASSLDPTLSTEAFF.

J is TRBJ1-1 and V is TRBV7-6; D perhaps matches TRBD1 (6 bases). V lost 1 base and J 7 bases, leaving 16 bases between the germline ends. CDR3 size: 15 residues. Germline CDR1 is SGHVS and CDR2 is FNYEAQ. The CDR3 nucleotides are TGTGCCAGCAGCTTAGAGGCTGGATGGACAGTTGAAGCTTTCTTT. Translation gives CASSLEAGWTVEAFF. The whole variable domain, filled in from reference TRBV7-6 and TRBJ1-1, reads GAGVSQSPRYKVTKRGQDVALRCDPISGHVSLYWYRQALGQGPEFLTYFNYEAQQDKSGLPNDRFSAERPEGSISTLTIQRTEQRDSAMYRCASSLEAGWTVEAFFGQGTRLTVV.

This chain uses TRBV9 with TRBJ2-3, with D unclear. Germline CDR1 SGDLS, CDR2 YYNGEE. The CDR3 extends over 14 amino acids. Trimming removed 4 bases at V and 5 bases at J, with 14 bases between. CDR3 sequence: CASSSPAHIDTQYF. The CDR3 DNA reads as TGTGCCAGCAGCTCCCCCGCGCACATAGATACGCAGTATTTT. Full variable domain (missing parts from reference TRBV9 and TRBJ2-3): DSGVTQTPKHLITATGQRVTLRCSPRSGDLSVYWYQQSLDQGLQFLIQYYNGEERAKGNILERFSAQQFPDLHSELNLSSLELGDSALYFCASSSPAHIDTQYFGPGTRLTVL.

This clonotype showed up just a few times. This chain joins TRBV6-1 and TRBJ2-1; 12 nucleotides match TRBD2. The germline V gene has CDR1 MNHNS and CDR2 SASEGT. The CDR3 is 16 amino acids. V dropped 6 bases and J dropped 0; count of bases not matched to a gene: 3. The CDR3 is CASSRTSGTSYNEQFF. CDR3 bases: TGTGCCAGCAGCCGGACTAGCGGGACCTCCTACAATGAGCAGTTCTTC.

This clonotype occurred many times. V is TRBV7-3 and J is TRBJ2-5; 16 bases align to TRBD2. The CDR3 sequence is 18 residues long. Germline loops: CDR1 SGHTA, CDR2 FQGTGA. With V trimmed by 3 bases and J by 5 bases, 9 bases remained unmatched. Here the CDR3 DNA reads TGTGCCAGCAGCTTGGGACTAGCGGGAGGGCCGGAGGGGGAGACCCAGTACTTC. Translated: CASSLGLAGGPEGETQYF.

This clonotype was seen more than once but under ten times. The gene calls are TRBV20-1 and TRBJ1-2; TRBD1 agrees at 7 bases. This CDR3 spans 16 amino acids. CDR1 and CDR2 (germline): DFQATT, SNEGSKA (reference sequence). Germline trimming cut 6 bases from V and 1 base from J; bases unmatched to any gene: 14. CDR3 loop: CSAKPTGQVLNYGYTF. The DNA of the CDR3 is TGCAGTGCCAAACCAACCGGACAGGTCCTTAACTATGGCTACACCTTC.